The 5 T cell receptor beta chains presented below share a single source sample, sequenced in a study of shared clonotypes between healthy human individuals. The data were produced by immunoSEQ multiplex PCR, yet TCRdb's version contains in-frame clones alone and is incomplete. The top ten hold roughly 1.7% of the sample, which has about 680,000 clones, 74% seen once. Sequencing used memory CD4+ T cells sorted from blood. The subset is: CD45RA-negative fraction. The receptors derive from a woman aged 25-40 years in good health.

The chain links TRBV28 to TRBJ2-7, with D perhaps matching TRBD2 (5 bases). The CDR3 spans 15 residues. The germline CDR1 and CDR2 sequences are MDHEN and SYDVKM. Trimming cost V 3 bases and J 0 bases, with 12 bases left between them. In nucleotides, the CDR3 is TGTGCCAGCAGTTTCTTAGGACTGAGCTCCTACGAGCAGTACTTC. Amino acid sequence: CASSFLGLSSYEQYF.

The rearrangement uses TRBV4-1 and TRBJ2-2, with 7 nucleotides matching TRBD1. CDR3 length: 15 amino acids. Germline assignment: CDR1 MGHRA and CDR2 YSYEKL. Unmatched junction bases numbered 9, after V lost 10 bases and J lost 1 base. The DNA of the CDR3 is TGCGCCACATCTCCGGGACAGAGGAACACCGGGGAGCTGTTTTTT. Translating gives CATSPGQRNTGELFF.

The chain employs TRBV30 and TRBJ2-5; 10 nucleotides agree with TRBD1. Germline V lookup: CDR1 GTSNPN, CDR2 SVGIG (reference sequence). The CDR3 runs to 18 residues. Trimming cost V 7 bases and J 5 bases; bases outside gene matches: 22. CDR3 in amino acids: CASTPHGTGVVSGETQYF. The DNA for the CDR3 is TGTGCCTCTACCCCGCACGGGACAGGGGTGGTTTCAGGGGAGACCCAGTACTTC.

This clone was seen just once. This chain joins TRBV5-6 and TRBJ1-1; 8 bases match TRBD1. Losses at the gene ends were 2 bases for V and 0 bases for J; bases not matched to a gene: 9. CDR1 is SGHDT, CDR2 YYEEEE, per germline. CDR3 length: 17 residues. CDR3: CASSFPARDRLNTEAFF. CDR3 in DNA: TGTGCCAGCAGCTTTCCTGCCCGGGACAGGTTGAACACTGAAGCTTTCTTT.

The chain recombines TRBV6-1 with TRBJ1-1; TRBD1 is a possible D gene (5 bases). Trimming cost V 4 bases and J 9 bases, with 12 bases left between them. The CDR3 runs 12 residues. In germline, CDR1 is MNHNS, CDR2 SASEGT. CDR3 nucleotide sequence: TGTGCCAGCAGTGCGGACACATTCAAAGCTTTCTTT. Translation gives CASSADTFKAFF.